This T cell receptor (beta chain) was found in a study of T cell repertoires in aging, cancer and after chemotherapy. Study-wide points: Median generation probability rose over the chemotherapy interval in each cancer cohort, suggesting rebound thymic output. Compared with age-matched healthy donors, untreated hematological or solid cancer patients showed higher blood TCR clonality. Immunological memory after chemotherapy cannot be judged from the repertoire data.

The CDR3 spans 14 residues. Trimming took off 3 bases at V and 4 bases at J, with 13 bases between the two ends. Comment on this clonotype: Antigen unknown.

Peripheral blood genomic DNA, not sorted cells or RNA, was the template. Multiplex touch-down PCR with TRB-A/B primers amplified rearranged V-D-J TRB sequences. Via MiXCR, TCRdb re-called the multiplex PCR reads, giving one row per CDR3 protein. The sample yields around 9,600 distinct CDR3 sequences, around a third seen once. The V gene is TRBV12-3 or TRBV12-4, the J gene TRBJ2-7; D may be TRBD1 (6 bases). This TCR came from a human donor in good health. The donor label of this sample is uncertain. Material for sequencing was blood. The CDR3 sequence: CASSLAGERYEQYF. CDR3 nucleotide sequence: TGTGCCAGCAGTTTGGCAGGGGAGCGGTACGAGCAGTACTTC.